This TCR beta chain was identified in a study of CD8 T cells in ankylosing spondylitis. TCRdb re-derived calls from the 5' RACE reads in MiXCR, one entry per CDR3 protein. In the table there are around 330,000 distinct CDR3 sequences, 11% of which are singletons. Study-level results: Within matched ankylosing spondylitis synovial fluid, disease-linked clones were reportedly significantly enriched.

Germline V gives CDR1 MDHEN, CDR2 SYDVKM. This CDR3 comprises 15 residues. The germline V and J ends were trimmed by 2 bases and 2 bases, with 10 bases remaining between them. This clonotype was seen repeatedly, ten times or more. Its antigen is still unknown. The chain joins TRBV28 to TRBJ1-3; D is possibly TRBD1 (6 bases). Sequencing used blood, either unsorted or a sorted T cell fraction (not recorded which). This TCR was recovered from a female donor with ankylosing spondylitis or in good health (not recorded which). The DNA of the CDR3 is TGTGCCAGCAGTTTAGGGGGGCGCGCTGGAAACACCATATATTTT. Translating gives CASSLGGRAGNTIYF.